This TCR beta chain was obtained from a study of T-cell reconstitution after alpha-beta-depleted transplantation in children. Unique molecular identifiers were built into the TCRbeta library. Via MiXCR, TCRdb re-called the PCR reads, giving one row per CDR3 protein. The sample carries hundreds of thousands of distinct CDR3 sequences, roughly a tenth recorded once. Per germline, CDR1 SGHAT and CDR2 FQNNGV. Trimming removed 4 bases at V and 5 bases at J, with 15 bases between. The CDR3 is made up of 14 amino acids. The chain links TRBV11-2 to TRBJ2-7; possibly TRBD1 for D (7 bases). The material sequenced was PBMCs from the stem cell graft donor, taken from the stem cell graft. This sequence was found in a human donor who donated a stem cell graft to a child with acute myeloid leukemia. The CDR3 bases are TGTGCCAGCAGCTCCCCGCGGAGGGGGCACGAGCAGTACTTC. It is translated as CASSSPRRGHEQYF.